The clone carrying this TCR beta chain was found many times. Antigen: not known. One entry per CDR3 protein results from TCRdb running MiXCR on the PCR reads. Counted here are some 100,000 distinct CDR3 sequences, around 20% occurring once; the ten biggest clones make up roughly 0.85%. This sample was included in a study of molecular identifiers for immune sequencing clone quantification. Germline V gene sequence: CDR1 WSHSY, CDR2 SAAADI. The J segment lost 2 bases and the V segment lost 7 bases, leaving 9 bases of the junction unmatched. CDR3 length: 15 residues. Study-wide results and caveats: Clones of above 20 RNA copies carried over 99% of effector molecules; in naive cells they carried under 1%.

Sample: naive CD8+ T cells from blood, with Jurkat cell RNA spiked in. Subset described: FACS-sorted CD8+CD4-CCR7+CD45RA+ naive T cells. The sequence came from a human donor in good health. Some libraries in this study had Jurkat cell RNA spiked in. This chain joins TRBV10-2 and TRBJ2-5; 8 nucleotides agree with TRBD1. CDR3 loop: CASNIQGAYQETQYF. CDR3 DNA sequence: TGCGCCAGCAACATTCAGGGGGCGTATCAAGAGACCCAGTACTTC.